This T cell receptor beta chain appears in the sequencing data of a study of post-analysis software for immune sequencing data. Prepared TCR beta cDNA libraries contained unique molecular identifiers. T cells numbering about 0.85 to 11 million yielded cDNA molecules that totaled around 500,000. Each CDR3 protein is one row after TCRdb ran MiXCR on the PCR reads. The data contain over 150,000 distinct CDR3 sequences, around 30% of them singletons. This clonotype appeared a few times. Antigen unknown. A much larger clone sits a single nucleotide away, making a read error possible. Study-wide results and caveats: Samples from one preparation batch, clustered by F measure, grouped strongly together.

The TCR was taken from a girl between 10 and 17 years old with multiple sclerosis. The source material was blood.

CDR3 in amino acids: CARSLHLGGDYGYTF. Here the CDR3 DNA reads TGTGCCCGCAGTCTCCATCTCGGAGGGGACTATGGCTACACCTTC. The V and J genes are TRBV12-3 or TRBV12-4 and TRBJ1-2; possible D gene TRBD1, 5 bases. This CDR3 region has 15 residues.